The clone carrying this T cell receptor (beta chain) was recorded only once. The V and J ends lost 6 bases and 2 bases, in that order; junction bases with no gene match: 7. This CDR3 contains 16 residues. CDR1 is LNHDA and CDR2 is SQIVND in the germline V gene (reference sequence). Primers: 60 Vbeta forward and 13 Jbeta reverse. Here immunoSEQ multiplex PCR was the method, and the copy in TCRdb shows in-frame clones only, minus some. Of about 120,000 clones listed, approximately 80% are singletons. This sample was taken from a study of cytomegalovirus exposure and HLA in healthy donors. Input material: PBMCs. The sequence derives from a man between 18 and 29 years old in good health and CMV-seropositive. The chain employs TRBV19 and TRBJ1-5; 10 nucleotides line up with TRBD1. CDR3 nucleotide sequence: TGTGCCAGTAGCAATGACAGGGGGCTTCGCAATCAGCCCCAGCATTTT. Translated: CASSNDRGLRNQPQHF.